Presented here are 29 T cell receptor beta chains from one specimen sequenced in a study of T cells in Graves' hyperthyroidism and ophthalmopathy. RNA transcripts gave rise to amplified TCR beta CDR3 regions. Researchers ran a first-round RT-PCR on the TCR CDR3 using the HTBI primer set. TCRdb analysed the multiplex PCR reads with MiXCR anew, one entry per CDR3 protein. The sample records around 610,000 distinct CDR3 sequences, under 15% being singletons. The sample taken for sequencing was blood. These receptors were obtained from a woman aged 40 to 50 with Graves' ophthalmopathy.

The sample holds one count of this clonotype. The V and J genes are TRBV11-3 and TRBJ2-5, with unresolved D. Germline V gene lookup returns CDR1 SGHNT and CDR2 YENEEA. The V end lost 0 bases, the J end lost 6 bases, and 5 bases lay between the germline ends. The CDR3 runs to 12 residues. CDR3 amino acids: CASSLDPKTQYF. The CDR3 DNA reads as TGTGCCAGCAGCTTAGATCCCAAGACCCAGTACTTC. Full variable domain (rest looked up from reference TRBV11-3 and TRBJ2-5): EAGVVQSPRYKIIEKKQPVAFWCNPISGHNTLYWYLQNLGQGPELLIRYENEEAVDDSQLPKDRFSAERLKGVDSTLKIQPAELGDSAVYLCASSLDPKTQYFGPGTRLLVL.

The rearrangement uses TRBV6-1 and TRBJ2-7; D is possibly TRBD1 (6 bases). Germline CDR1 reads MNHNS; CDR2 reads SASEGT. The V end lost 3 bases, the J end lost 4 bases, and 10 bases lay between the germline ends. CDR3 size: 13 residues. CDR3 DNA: TGTGCCAGCAGTGACCGAACAGGGTACGAGCAGTACTTC. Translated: CASSDRTGYEQYF.

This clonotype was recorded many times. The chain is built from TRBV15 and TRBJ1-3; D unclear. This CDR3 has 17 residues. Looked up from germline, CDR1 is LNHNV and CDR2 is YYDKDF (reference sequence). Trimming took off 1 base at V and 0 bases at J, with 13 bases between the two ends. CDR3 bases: TGTGCCACCAGCAGAGCTCGTCCGGGGATCTCTGGAAACACCATATATTTT. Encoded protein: CATSRARPGISGNTIYF.

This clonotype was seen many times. CDR3 residues: CAITRGPSYEQYF. The DNA for the CDR3 is TGTGCCATCACCAGGGGGCCCTCCTACGAGCAGTACTTC. V usage is TRBV10-3 and J usage is TRBJ2-7; 8 nucleotides match TRBD1. V lost 7 bases, J lost 0 bases, and 2 bases stayed unmatched. Per germline, CDR1 ENHRY and CDR2 SYGVKD. This CDR3 has 13 amino acids.

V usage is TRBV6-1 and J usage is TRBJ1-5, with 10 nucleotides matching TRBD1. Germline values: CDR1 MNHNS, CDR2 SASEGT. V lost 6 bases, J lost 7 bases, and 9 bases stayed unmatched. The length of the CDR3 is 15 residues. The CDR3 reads CASSPGTGVRQPQHF. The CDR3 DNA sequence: TGTGCCAGCAGCCCCGGGACAGGGGTACGGCAGCCCCAGCATTTT.

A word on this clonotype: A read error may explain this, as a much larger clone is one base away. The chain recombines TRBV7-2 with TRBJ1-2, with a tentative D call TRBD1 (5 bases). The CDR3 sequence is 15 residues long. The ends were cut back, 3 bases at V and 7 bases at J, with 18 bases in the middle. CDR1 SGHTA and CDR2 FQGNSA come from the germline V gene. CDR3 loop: CASSLSFGGGIGYTF. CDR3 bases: TGTGCCAGCAGCTTGTCTTTCGGGGGGGGTATTGGCTACACCTTC. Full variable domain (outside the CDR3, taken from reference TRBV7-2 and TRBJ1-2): GAGVSQSPSNKVTEKGKDVELRCDPISGHTALYWYRQSLGQGLEFLIYFQGNSAPDKSGLPSDRFSAERTGGSVSTLTIQRTQQEDSAVYLCASSLSFGGGIGYTFGSGTRLTVV.

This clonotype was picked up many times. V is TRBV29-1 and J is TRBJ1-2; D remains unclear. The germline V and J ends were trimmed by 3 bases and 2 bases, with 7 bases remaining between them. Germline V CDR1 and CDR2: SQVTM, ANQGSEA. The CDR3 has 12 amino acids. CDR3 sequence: CSVEHGNYGYTF. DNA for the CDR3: TGCAGCGTTGAGCACGGCAACTATGGCTACACCTTC.

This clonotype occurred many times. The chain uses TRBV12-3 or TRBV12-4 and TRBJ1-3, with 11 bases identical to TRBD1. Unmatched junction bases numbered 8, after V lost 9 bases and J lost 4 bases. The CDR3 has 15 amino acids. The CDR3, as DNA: TGTGCCAGAGACGGACAGGGGGCAGGAGGAAACACCATATATTTT. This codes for CARDGQGAGGNTIYF.

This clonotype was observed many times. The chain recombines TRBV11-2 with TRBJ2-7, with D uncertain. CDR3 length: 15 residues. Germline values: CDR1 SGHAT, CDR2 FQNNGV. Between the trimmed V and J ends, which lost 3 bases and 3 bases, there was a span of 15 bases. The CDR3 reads CASSLVGSPSYEQYF. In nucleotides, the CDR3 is TGTGCCAGCAGCTTGGTGGGCAGCCCCAGCTACGAGCAGTACTTC. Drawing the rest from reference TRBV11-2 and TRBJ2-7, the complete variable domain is EAGVAQSPRYKIIEKRQSVAFWCNPISGHATLYWYQQILGQGPKLLIQFQNNGVVDDSQLPKDRFSAERLKGVDSTLKIQPAKLEDSAVYLCASSLVGSPSYEQYFGPGTRLTVT.

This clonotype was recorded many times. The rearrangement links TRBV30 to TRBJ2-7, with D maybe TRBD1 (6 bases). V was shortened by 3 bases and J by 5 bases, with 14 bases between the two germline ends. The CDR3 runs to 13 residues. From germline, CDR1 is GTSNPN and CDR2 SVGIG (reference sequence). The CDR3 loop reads CAWSYRARDEQYF. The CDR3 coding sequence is TGTGCCTGGAGCTACAGGGCTAGGGACGAGCAGTACTTC.

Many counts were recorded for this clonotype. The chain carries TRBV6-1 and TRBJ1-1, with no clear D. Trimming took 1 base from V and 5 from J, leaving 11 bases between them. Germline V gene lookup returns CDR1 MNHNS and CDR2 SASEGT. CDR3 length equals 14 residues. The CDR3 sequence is CASSEEMGVTEAFF. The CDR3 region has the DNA TGTGCCAGCAGTGAAGAAATGGGCGTGACTGAAGCTTTCTTT.

CDR3 nucleotide sequence: TGCAGCGTTGAAGATCGCGGCTGGAACACTGAAGCTTTCTTT. Translated: CSVEDRGWNTEAFF. V usage is TRBV29-1 and J usage is TRBJ1-1, with D uncertain. Germline lookup yields CDR1 SQVTM and CDR2 ANQGSEA. CDR3 length: 14 amino acids. Trimming took 0 bases from V and 1 from J, leaving 9 bases between them.

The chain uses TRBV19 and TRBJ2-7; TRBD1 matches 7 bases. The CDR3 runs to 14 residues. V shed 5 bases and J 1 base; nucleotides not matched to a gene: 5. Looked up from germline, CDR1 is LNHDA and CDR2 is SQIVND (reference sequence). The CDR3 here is CASSHSGGSYEQYF. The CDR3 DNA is TGTGCCAGTAGTCATTCAGGGGGTTCCTACGAGCAGTACTTC.

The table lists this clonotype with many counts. The DNA of the CDR3 is TGTGCCAGCAGCCCTTCCGGCGACGAGCAGTACTTC. Its translation: CASSPSGDEQYF. The chain recombines TRBV3-1 with TRBJ2-7; D gene unclear. V gave up 4 bases and J gave up 5 bases, with 9 bases separating them. CDR3 length equals 12 residues. CDR1 LGHDT and CDR2 YNNKEL come from the germline V gene (reference sequence).

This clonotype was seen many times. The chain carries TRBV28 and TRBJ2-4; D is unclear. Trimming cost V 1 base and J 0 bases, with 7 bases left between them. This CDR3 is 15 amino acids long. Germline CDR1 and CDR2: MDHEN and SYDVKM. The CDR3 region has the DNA TGTGCCAGCAGTTTATTAGCTACAGCCAAAAACATTCAGTACTTC. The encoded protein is CASSLLATAKNIQYF.

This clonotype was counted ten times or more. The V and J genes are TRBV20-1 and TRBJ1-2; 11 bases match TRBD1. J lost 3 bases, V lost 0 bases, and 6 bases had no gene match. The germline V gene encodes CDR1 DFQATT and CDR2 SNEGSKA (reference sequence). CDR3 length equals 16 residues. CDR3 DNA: TGCAGTGCTAGAGACGGGACAGGGGGTCTAGACTATGGCTACACCTTC. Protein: CSARDGTGGLDYGYTF.

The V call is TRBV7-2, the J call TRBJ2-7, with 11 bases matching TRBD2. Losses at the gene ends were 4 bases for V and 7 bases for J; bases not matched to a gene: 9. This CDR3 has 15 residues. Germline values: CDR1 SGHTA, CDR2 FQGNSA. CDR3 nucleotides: TGTGCCAGCAGCTCTAGGGCCGGGACTAGCGGTGAGCAGTACTTC. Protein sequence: CASSSRAGTSGEQYF.

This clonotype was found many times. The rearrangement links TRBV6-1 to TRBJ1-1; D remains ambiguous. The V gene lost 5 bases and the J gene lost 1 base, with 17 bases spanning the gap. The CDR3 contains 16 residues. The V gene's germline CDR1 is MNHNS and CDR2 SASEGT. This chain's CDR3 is CASSPHLAGQNTEAFF. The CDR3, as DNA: TGTGCCAGCAGTCCACACTTGGCAGGCCAGAACACTGAAGCTTTCTTT.

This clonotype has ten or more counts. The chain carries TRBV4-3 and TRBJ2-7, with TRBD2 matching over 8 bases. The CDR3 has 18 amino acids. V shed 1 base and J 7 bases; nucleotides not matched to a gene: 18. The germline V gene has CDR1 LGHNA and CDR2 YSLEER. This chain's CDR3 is CASSQGVAGGPQGREQYF. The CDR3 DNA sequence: TGCGCCAGCAGCCAAGGCGTTGCGGGAGGCCCCCAAGGGAGGGAGCAGTACTTC.

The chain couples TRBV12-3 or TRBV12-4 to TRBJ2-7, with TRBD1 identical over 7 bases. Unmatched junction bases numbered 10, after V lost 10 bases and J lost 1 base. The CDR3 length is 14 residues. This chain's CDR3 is CATTRTGTSYEQYF. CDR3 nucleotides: TGTGCCACCACCCGGACAGGAACGTCCTACGAGCAGTACTTC.

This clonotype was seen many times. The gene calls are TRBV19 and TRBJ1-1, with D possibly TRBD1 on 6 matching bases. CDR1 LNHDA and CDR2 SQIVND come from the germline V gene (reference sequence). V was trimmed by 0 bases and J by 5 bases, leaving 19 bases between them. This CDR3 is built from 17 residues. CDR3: CASSIDTTAGVDTEAFF. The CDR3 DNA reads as TGTGCCAGTAGTATAGATACCACCGCAGGGGTGGATACTGAAGCTTTCTTT.

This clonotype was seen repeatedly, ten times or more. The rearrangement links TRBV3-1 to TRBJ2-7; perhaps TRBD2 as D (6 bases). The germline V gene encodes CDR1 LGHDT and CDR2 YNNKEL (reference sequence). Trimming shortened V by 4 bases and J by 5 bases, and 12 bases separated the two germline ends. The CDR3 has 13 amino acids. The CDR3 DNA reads TGTGCCAGCAGCCGTGGGGGGATCGACGAGCAGTACTTC. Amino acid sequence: CASSRGGIDEQYF.

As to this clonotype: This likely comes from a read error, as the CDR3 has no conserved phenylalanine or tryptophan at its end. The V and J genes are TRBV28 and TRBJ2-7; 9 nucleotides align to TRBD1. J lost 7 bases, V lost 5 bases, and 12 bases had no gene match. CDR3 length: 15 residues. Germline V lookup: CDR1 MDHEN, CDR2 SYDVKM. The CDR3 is CASSPAGTGYGEQYL. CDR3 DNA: TGTGCCAGCAGTCCCGCCGGGACAGGGTATGGAGAGCAGTACCTC.

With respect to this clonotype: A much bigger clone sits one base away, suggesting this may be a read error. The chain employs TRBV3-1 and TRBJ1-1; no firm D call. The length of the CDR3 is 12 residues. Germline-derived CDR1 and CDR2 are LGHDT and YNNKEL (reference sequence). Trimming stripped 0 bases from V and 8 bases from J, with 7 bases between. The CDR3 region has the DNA TGTGCCAGCAGCCAAGAGGAACAGGAAGCTTTCTTT. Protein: CASSQEEQEAFF. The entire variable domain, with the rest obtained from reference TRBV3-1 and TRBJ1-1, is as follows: DTAVSQTPKYLVTQMGNDKSIKCEQNLGHDTMYWYKQDSKKFLKIMFSYNNKELIINETVPNRFSPKSPDKAHLNLHINSLELGDSAVYFCASSQEEQEAFFGQGTRLTVV.

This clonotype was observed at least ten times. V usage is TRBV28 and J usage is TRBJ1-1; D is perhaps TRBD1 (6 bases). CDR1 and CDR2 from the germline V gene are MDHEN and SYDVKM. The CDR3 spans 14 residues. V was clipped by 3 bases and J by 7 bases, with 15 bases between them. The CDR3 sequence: CASSFQYRENEAFF. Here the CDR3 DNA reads TGTGCCAGCAGTTTCCAATACAGGGAAAATGAAGCTTTCTTT. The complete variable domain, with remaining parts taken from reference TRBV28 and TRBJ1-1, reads DVKVTQSSRYLVKRTGEKVFLECVQDMDHENMFWYRQDPGLGLRLIYFSYDVKMKEKGDIPEGYSVSREKKERFSLILESASTNQTSMYLCASSFQYRENEAFFGQGTRLTVV.

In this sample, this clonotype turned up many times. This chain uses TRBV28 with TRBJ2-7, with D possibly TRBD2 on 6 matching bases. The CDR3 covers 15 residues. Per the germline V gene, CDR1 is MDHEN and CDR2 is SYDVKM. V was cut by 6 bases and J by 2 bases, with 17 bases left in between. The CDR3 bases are TGTGCCAGCAGAACGGGCGGGGTCCCCCCCTACGAGCAGTACTTC. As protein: CASRTGGVPPYEQYF. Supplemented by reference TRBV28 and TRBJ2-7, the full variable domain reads DVKVTQSSRYLVKRTGEKVFLECVQDMDHENMFWYRQDPGLGLRLIYFSYDVKMKEKGDIPEGYSVSREKKERFSLILESASTNQTSMYLCASRTGGVPPYEQYFGPGTRLTVT.

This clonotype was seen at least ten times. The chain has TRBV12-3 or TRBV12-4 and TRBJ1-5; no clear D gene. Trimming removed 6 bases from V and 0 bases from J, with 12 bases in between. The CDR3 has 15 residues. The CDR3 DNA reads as TGTGCCAGCAGACCCTCGGCGGATAGCAATCAGCCCCAGCATTTT. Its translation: CASRPSADSNQPQHF.

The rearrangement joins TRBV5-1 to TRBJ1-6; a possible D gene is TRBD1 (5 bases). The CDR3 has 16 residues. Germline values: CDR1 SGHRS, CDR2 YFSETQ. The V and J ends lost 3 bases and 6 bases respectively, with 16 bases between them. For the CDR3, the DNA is TGCGCCAGCAGCTGGACTCCAGGGACGTCTAATTCACCCCTCCACTTT. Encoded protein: CASSWTPGTSNSPLHF.

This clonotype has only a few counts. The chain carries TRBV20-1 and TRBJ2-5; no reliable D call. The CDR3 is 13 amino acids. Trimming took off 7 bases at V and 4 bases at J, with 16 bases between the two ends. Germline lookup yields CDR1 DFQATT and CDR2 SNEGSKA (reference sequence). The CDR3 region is CSVPGQVGETQYF. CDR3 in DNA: TGCAGTGTCCCTGGCCAGGTGGGAGAGACCCAGTACTTC.